The following is a T cell receptor beta chain sequence with its context. The target antigen is unknown. The data belong to a study of shared clonotypes between healthy human individuals. Measured with immunoSEQ multiplex PCR; TCRdb has only the in-frame clones, and not every one. The data contain about 870,000 clones, 80% to 95% of them singletons. The naive CD8 population came from CD45RO-negative cells selected for CCR7, without terminally differentiated effector memory CD45RA+ cells. Donors were healthy HIV-negative adults without recently reported acute infections or vaccinations. Donors were Caucasian adults residing in Nashville, Tennessee, USA. The germline gives CDR1 ENHRY, CDR2 SYGVKD. Trimming shortened V by 10 bases and J by 2 bases, and 18 bases separated the two germline ends. This CDR3 has 14 amino acids. Study findings and constraints: Relative to their counterparts shared across all four donors, non-shared clonotypes exhibited diminished generation probabilities.

The origin of this receptor is a man aged 25 to 40 in good health. The V call is TRBV10-3, the J call TRBJ2-7, with D unclear. Sequenced input: naive CD8+ T cells sorted from blood. The CDR3 DNA reads as TGTGCCACCTATCACAAGGGATTTGCCTACGAGCAGTACTTC. This codes for CATYHKGFAYEQYF.